This section outlines one T cell receptor beta chain sequence together with its context. Its antigen is currently not known. Base qualities are not provided; no much larger clone lies one nucleotide away. The time point label corresponds to: baseline before oral tofacitinib. Lesional scalp punch biopsies and peripheral blood were collected from alopecia areata patients. PBMCs were separated by density centrifugation and stained for CD3, CD4 and CD8, after which CD4+ and CD8+ T cells were sorted on a FACSAria. The data are from a study of CD8+ T cells in alopecia areata (dated by TCRdb to between 2018 and 2020). Describing the broader study: Treated patients were enrolled in an open-label pilot trial of oral tofacitinib at 5 to 10 mg twice daily for moderate-to-severe alopecia areata. TCRbeta CDR3 regions were amplified by immunoSEQ multiplex PCR using 35 Vbeta forward and 13 Jbeta reverse primers. In humans, TCRbeta sequencing was performed on scalp tissue and on sorted CD4+ and CD8+ peripheral blood T cells from healthy controls and from patients with patchy or totalis/universalis alopecia areata. Patients on tofacitinib were biopsied at baseline and after 4 and 24 weeks of treatment, and several of the patients also had a later scalp biopsy. Clonality in the scalp was compared among normal scalp (n=4), patchy alopecia areata scalp (n=8), and alopecia totalis/universalis scalp (n=8). RNA was obtained with the PAXgene miRNA kit for fixed scalp, the miRNeasy kit for PBMCs, and the RNeasy kit for mouse skin. High-throughput TCRbeta sequencing was used to examine T cell clonal expansion in alopecia areata in both the C3H/HeJ mouse model and human patients. Patients stayed on tofacitinib for 6 to 18 months and then had 6 months of follow-up off drug so that delayed response and recurrence could be assessed. Overall results and qualifications from the work: Shared TCR sequences between patients were less evident than in mice, which may be partly attributable to HLA diversity in the patient population. Scalp TCR repertoire analysis is complicated because resident alphabeta T cells in normal human skin are also sequenced, whereas mouse skin is dominated by gammadelta T cells. Compared with normal scalp, lesional scalp, particularly in alopecia totalis/universalis, had higher clonality and more expanded CD8+ clones, which suggests antigenic drive.

The germline V gene gives CDR1 as SNHLY and CDR2 as FYNNEI. The CDR3 runs 14 amino acids, cysteine and phenylalanine included. The DNA shown is the 42-base CDR3, in frame from base 1. After removal of 9 bases from V and 1 base from J, the junction retains 6 bases not matched to a gene. The library was generated by the immunoSEQ multiplex PCR assay. RNA was extracted from all samples and reverse transcribed into cDNA as template for TCR sequencing. SuperScript III was used for first-strand cDNA synthesis, primed with a 2:1 mix of oligo-dT and random hexamers. A synthetic immune receptor repertoire was used to gauge amplification bias, and whatever bias remained was removed computationally. Per the original workflow: Raw reads were preprocessed to remove errors, and CDR3 was defined according to IMGT conventions as the region from the conserved cysteine to phenylalanine. Clonality was computed as 1 minus the Shannon entropy, with the entropy normalized by log2 of the number of productive unique TCRs. CD4 or CD8 identity of scalp clones was inferred by cross-referencing scalp TCRbeta sequences with sorted blood CD4 and CD8 repertoires. As stored in TCRdb, this immuneACCESS dataset retains in-frame rearrangements with V and J assigned. A fraction of the clones does not appear; measured against another copy, unresolved V genes explain less than half of the discrepancy, and the remainder lacks a known reason. The D gene and trimming were derived from the DNA, and the V and J assignments and clone size from that table. Counted in this sample were over 120,000 clones; about 60% of them appeared once. About 6% of the sample is held by the ten biggest clonotypes.

Recombination joined TRBV2 with TRBJ1-2, with TRBD1 identical over 9 junction bases. The receptor's source is a human donor with alopecia areata. The material sequenced was CD4+ T cells sorted from blood, taken at week 0. The DNA sequence reads TGTGCCAGTTGGGGACAGGGAGTTAACTATGGCTACACCTTC. Its coded protein is CASWGQGVNYGYTF.